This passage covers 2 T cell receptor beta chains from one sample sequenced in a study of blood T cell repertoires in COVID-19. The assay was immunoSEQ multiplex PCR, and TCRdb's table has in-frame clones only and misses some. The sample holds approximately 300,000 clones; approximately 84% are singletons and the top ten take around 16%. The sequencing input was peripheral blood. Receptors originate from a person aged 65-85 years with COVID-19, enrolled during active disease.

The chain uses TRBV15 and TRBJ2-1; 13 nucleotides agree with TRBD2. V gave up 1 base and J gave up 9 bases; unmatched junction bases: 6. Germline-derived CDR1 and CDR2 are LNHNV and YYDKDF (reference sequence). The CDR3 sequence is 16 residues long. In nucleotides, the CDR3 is TGTGCCACCAGCAGAGGGACTAGCGGGAGTGGTGGTGAGCAGTTCTTC. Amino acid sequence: CATSRGTSGSGGEQFF.

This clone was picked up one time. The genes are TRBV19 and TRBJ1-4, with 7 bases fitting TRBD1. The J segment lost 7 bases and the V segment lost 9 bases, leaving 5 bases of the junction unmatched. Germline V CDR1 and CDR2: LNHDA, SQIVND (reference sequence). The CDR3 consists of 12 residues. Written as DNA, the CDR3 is TGTGCCAGCCGGGACAGTCTTGAAAAACTGTTTTTT. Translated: CASRDSLEKLFF.